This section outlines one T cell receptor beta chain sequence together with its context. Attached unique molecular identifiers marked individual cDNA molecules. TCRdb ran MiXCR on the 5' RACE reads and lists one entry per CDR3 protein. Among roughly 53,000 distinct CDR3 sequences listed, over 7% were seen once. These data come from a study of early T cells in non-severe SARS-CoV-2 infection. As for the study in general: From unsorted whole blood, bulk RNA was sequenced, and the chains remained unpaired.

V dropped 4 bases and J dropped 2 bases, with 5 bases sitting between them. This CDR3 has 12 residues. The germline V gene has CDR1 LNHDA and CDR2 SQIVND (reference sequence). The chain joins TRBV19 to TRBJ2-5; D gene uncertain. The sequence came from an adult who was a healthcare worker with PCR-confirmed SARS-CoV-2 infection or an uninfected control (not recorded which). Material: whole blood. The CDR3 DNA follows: TGTGCCAGTAGTAACCAGCAAGAGACCCAGTACTTC. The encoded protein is CASSNQQETQYF.